The clone carrying this TCR beta chain showed up many times. Its specificity is unknown. V was shortened by 5 bases and J by 0 bases, with 15 bases between the two germline ends. Germline loops: CDR1 SGHDT, CDR2 YYEEEE. The CDR3 is made up of 16 amino acids. This sample was included in a study of CD8 T cells in ankylosing spondylitis. General study findings and limits: Within matched ankylosing spondylitis synovial fluid, disease-linked clones were reportedly significantly enriched.

It was by quantitative 5'-RACE with molecular barcodes that TCR beta libraries were made. MiXCR, applied by TCRdb to the 5' RACE reads, yields one record per CDR3 protein. Among 30,000 to 45,000 distinct CDR3 sequences, 4.5% to 6% were seen once, and the ten largest hold approximately 12%. The source of this sequence is a male donor with ankylosing spondylitis or in good health (not recorded which). The sample taken for sequencing was blood, either unsorted or a sorted T cell fraction (not recorded which). The chain joins TRBV5-6 to TRBJ1-3, with D possibly TRBD1 on 5 matching bases. The CDR3 region is CASSLNVGLSGNTIYF. The CDR3 bases are TGTGCCAGCAGTCTCAATGTGGGGCTCTCTGGAAACACCATATATTTT.